A single sample gave rise to the 30 T cell receptor beta chains below, sequenced in a study of cytomegalovirus exposure and HLA in healthy donors. Amplification used 60 Vbeta primers and 13 Jbeta primers. The protocol was immunoSEQ multiplex PCR, while the TCRdb copy is restricted to in-frame clones and leaves out a portion. Among more than 140,000 clones listed, under 70% were seen once. Source material: PBMCs. These receptors came from a woman aged 25 to 39 in good health and CMV-seropositive.

The chain employs TRBV7-9 and TRBJ2-7; weak D call: TRBD1 (6 bases). This CDR3 is built from 16 residues. Germline V lookup: CDR1 SEHNR, CDR2 FQNEAQ (reference sequence). Trimming removed 2 bases from V and 2 bases from J, with 16 bases in between. The CDR3 DNA sequence: TGTGCCAGCAGCTTACCCAATAGACAGGTTGCCTACGAGCAGTACTTC. Its protein is CASSLPNRQVAYEQYF.

This chain connects TRBV29-1 to TRBJ2-7, with 7 bases lining up with TRBD2. The V gene's germline CDR1 is SQVTM and CDR2 ANQGSEA. V lost 3 bases to trimming and J lost 9 bases; unmatched junction nucleotides: 5. The CDR3 runs to 11 residues. CDR3 protein: CSVDRGDGQYF. The CDR3 DNA reads TGCAGCGTTGATCGGGGGGACGGGCAGTACTTC.

This chain connects TRBV4-2 to TRBJ2-1; D is undetermined. V lost 0 bases, J lost 0 bases, and 6 bases lay in between. Germline assignment: CDR1 LGHNA and CDR2 YNFKEQ. This CDR3 region has 15 residues. CDR3 sequence (DNA): TGTGCCAGCAGCCAAGAGGAGAGCTCCTACAATGAGCAGTTCTTC. Residues: CASSQEESSYNEQFF.

The rearrangement links TRBV5-4 to TRBJ2-7, with 7 bases fitting TRBD1. V trimming: 2 bases; J trimming: 2 bases; junction bases outside the gene matches: 4. CDR1 SGHNT and CDR2 YYREEE come from the germline V gene (reference sequence). The CDR3 contains 14 residues. Here the CDR3 DNA reads TGTGCCAGCAGCTTAGGGACAGCAACCTACGAGCAGTACTTC. Amino acid sequence: CASSLGTATYEQYF.

The rearrangement links TRBV5-4 to TRBJ1-1; TRBD1 matches 7 bases. The V gene's germline CDR1 is SGHNT and CDR2 YYREEE (reference sequence). The CDR3 is 15 residues long. The junction had 4 bases not matched to a gene; V was cut back by 0 bases and J by 2 bases. The CDR3 DNA is TGTGCCAGCAGCTTGGGACAGGGCGGAAACACTGAAGCTTTCTTT. Protein sequence: CASSLGQGGNTEAFF.

The table lists this clone with a count of one. This CDR3 reads CASSRPGQGADTQYF. The CDR3 DNA reads as TGTGCCAGCAGCCGCCCGGGACAGGGGGCGGATACGCAGTATTTT. J is TRBJ2-3 and V is TRBV5-4; TRBD1 agrees at 12 bases. Trimming at V came to 4 bases and at J to 6 bases, leaving 6 bases not matched to a gene. Per germline, CDR1 SGHNT and CDR2 YYREEE (reference sequence). The CDR3 length is 15 residues.

The rearrangement uses TRBV9 and TRBJ1-5; no reliable D call. Trimming stripped 0 bases from V and 0 bases from J, with 7 bases between. The length of the CDR3 is 15 residues. CDR1 is SGDLS and CDR2 is YYNGEE in the germline V gene. The CDR3 here is CASSVAPDSNQPQHF. Written as DNA, the CDR3 is TGTGCCAGCAGCGTAGCTCCAGATAGCAATCAGCCCCAGCATTTT.

CDR3 amino acids: CASLPLGGFLNEQFF. The CDR3 DNA reads as TGCGCCAGCCTTCCCTTGGGGGGATTTCTCAATGAGCAGTTCTTC. The rearrangement links TRBV5-1 to TRBJ2-1; D possibly corresponds to TRBD2 (6 bases). CDR1 and CDR2 (germline): SGHRS, YFSETQ. This CDR3 comprises 15 residues. V was cut by 7 bases and J by 6 bases, with 20 bases left in between.

The V call is TRBV30, the J call TRBJ2-5, with a possible D match to TRBD1 (6 bases). Germline CDR1 and CDR2: GTSNPN and SVGIG (reference sequence). There are 18 residues in the CDR3. V was cut by 0 bases and J by 0 bases, with 20 bases left in between. The CDR3 DNA sequence: TGTGCCTGGAGTGTAATGCAGCGTTCCGGGACAAACCAAGAGACCCAGTACTTC. Protein: CAWSVMQRSGTNQETQYF. The variable domain in full, with the rest retrieved from reference TRBV30 and TRBJ2-5, is SQTIHQWPATLVQPVGSPLSLECTVEGTSNPNLYWYRQAAGRGLQLLFYSVGIGQISSEVPQNLSASRPQDRQFILSSKKLLLSDSGFYLCAWSVMQRSGTNQETQYFGPGTRLLVL.

J is TRBJ1-1 and V is TRBV5-1; D remains unclear. CDR1 and CDR2 from the germline V gene are SGHRS and YFSETQ. The V end lost 4 bases, the J end lost 3 bases, and 7 bases lay between the germline ends. There are 12 residues in the CDR3. The CDR3 loop reads CASSITDTEAFF. CDR3 coding DNA: TGCGCCAGCAGCATAACGGACACTGAAGCTTTCTTT.

The V call is TRBV5-5, the J call TRBJ2-5, with D uncertain. V lost 3 bases to trimming and J lost 5 bases, with 8 bases between them. Germline CDR1 and CDR2: SGHKS and YYEKEE (reference sequence). The CDR3 runs to 12 residues. The CDR3 reads CASSSTGETQYF. In DNA, the CDR3 is TGTGCCAGCAGCTCAACTGGTGAGACCCAGTACTTC.

In DNA form, the CDR3 reads TGTGCCAGTAGTCGCAGGGTAAGGGGGACAGATACGCAGTATTTT. As protein: CASSRRVRGTDTQYF. The gene calls are TRBV19 and TRBJ2-3, with a possible D match to TRBD1 (6 bases). V was shortened by 5 bases and J by 3 bases, with 15 bases between the two germline ends. This CDR3 has 15 residues. Per the germline V gene, CDR1 is LNHDA and CDR2 is SQIVND (reference sequence).

J is TRBJ2-1 and V is TRBV5-1; D not certain. Deletions cut 2 bases from V and 0 bases from J, with 9 bases between. CDR3 size: 15 residues. CDR1 is SGHRS and CDR2 is YFSETQ in the germline V gene. CDR3 amino acids: CASSFVSSSYNEQFF. The DNA for the CDR3 is TGCGCCAGCAGCTTTGTGTCCAGCTCCTACAATGAGCAGTTCTTC. The full variable domain, its missing parts supplied by reference TRBV5-1 and TRBJ2-1, is KAGVTQTPRYLIKTRGQQVTLSCSPISGHRSVSWYQQTPGQGLQFLFEYFSETQRNKGNFPGRFSGRQFSNSRSEMNVSTLELGDSALYLCASSFVSSSYNEQFFGPGTRLTVL.

CDR3 DNA sequence: TGTGCCAGCCTTGAGACAGGGGGCAATGGTGGCTACACCTTC. Translated: CASLETGGNGGYTF. The chain links TRBV6-5 to TRBJ1-2; TRBD1 matches at 10 bases. V shed 8 bases and J 7 bases; nucleotides not matched to a gene: 10. The CDR3 runs to 14 residues. CDR1 is MNHEY and CDR2 is SVGAGI in the germline V gene.

This clone is deemed medium-sized. The J gene is TRBJ2-1, the V gene TRBV5-1; D may be TRBD2 (6 bases). CDR1 and CDR2 from the germline V gene are SGHRS and YFSETQ. Trimming removed 0 bases from V and 3 bases from J, with 19 bases in between. The CDR3 spans 18 residues. CDR3 coding DNA: TGCGCCAGCAGCTTGGTCACCTTGTTGGCGGGAATCTACAATGAGCAGTTCTTC. This gives the protein CASSLVTLLAGIYNEQFF. Together with reference TRBV5-1 and TRBJ2-1, the CDR3 gives the full variable domain: KAGVTQTPRYLIKTRGQQVTLSCSPISGHRSVSWYQQTPGQGLQFLFEYFSETQRNKGNFPGRFSGRQFSNSRSEMNVSTLELGDSALYLCASSLVTLLAGIYNEQFFGPGTRLTVL.

V and J are TRBV4-2 and TRBJ2-3, with TRBD2 identical over 7 bases. V shed 1 base, J shed 8 bases, and the junction held 15 bases outside the gene matches. The germline V gene encodes CDR1 LGHNA and CDR2 YNFKEQ. There are 17 residues in the CDR3. CDR3 in amino acids: CASSQGGWSGVSLTQYF. The CDR3 DNA is TGTGCCAGCAGCCAAGGAGGATGGAGCGGGGTATCGCTTACGCAGTATTTT.

The CDR3 reads CASSLVGDSSYGYTF. The CDR3 DNA is TGCGCCAGCAGCTTGGTTGGAGATTCGTCCTATGGCTACACCTTC. This chain connects TRBV5-1 to TRBJ1-2, with D hard to call. CDR1 and CDR2 from the germline V gene are SGHRS and YFSETQ. V was shortened by 0 bases and J by 4 bases, with 13 bases between the two germline ends. This CDR3 contains 15 residues.

The V call is TRBV30, the J call TRBJ2-3, with 15 bases lining up with TRBD2. CDR3 size: 16 residues. V shed 1 base and J 4 bases; nucleotides not matched to a gene: 3. Germline loops: CDR1 GTSNPN, CDR2 SVGIG (reference sequence). CDR3 nucleotide sequence: TGTGCCTGGAGTGGGACTAGCGGGAGGGCCGCAGATACGCAGTATTTT. Its translation: CAWSGTSGRAADTQYF.

V is TRBV13 and J is TRBJ2-2; perhaps TRBD1 as D (5 bases). Germline V gives CDR1 PRHDT, CDR2 FYEKMQ (reference sequence). V gave up 4 bases and J gave up 8 bases, with 11 bases separating them. CDR3 length: 13 amino acids. The CDR3 loop is CASSSQGRGELFF. CDR3 coding DNA: TGTGCCAGCAGCTCCCAGGGTCGAGGGGAGCTGTTTTTT.

This chain connects TRBV5-6 to TRBJ1-2, with D uncertain. CDR3 length equals 13 residues. Trimming removed 0 bases from V and 8 bases from J, with 11 bases in between. The germline V gene has CDR1 SGHDT and CDR2 YYEEEE. The CDR3 DNA is TGTGCCAGCAGCTTGGGATACGGGATGGGCTACACCTTC. As protein: CASSLGYGMGYTF.

This sequence joins TRBV7-9 and TRBJ1-5; 7 bases agree with TRBD1. Losses at the gene ends were 5 bases for V and 3 bases for J; bases not matched to a gene: 4. This CDR3 is built from 14 residues. Germline V gene lookup returns CDR1 SEHNR and CDR2 FQNEAQ (reference sequence). The CDR3 coding sequence is TGTGCCAGCAGCGACAGGGACTTCAATCAGCCCCAGCATTTT. Translating gives CASSDRDFNQPQHF. The full variable domain, rest sourced from reference TRBV7-9 and TRBJ1-5, is DTGVSQNPRHKITKRGQNVTFRCDPISEHNRLYWYRQTLGQGPEFLTYFQNEAQLEKSRLLSDRFSAERPKGSFSTLEIQRTEQGDSAMYLCASSDRDFNQPQHFGDGTRLSIL.

This clone was found once. The genes are TRBV11-3 and TRBJ1-6; D might be TRBD1 (6 bases). Germline lookup yields CDR1 SGHNT and CDR2 YENEEA. CDR3 length: 12 residues. The V and J ends lost 5 bases and 14 bases respectively, with 13 bases between them. CDR3 protein: CASSEGDPSLHF. CDR3 nucleotides: TGTGCCAGCAGCGAGGGGGATCCATCCCTCCACTTT.

Only a few counts were recorded for this clone. The gene calls are TRBV4-2 and TRBJ1-5, with 8 positions matching TRBD1. CDR3 length: 14 amino acids. From germline, CDR1 is LGHNA and CDR2 YNFKEQ. Losses at the gene ends were 4 bases for V and 6 bases for J; bases not matched to a gene: 5. This CDR3 reads CASSLGTGAQPQHF. The CDR3 region has the DNA TGTGCCAGCAGCCTCGGGACAGGAGCTCAGCCCCAGCATTTT.

This clone showed up just a few times. V usage is TRBV30 and J usage is TRBJ1-2; D ambiguous. Germline V gives CDR1 GTSNPN, CDR2 SVGIG (reference sequence). Trimming left V 0 bases short and J 4 bases short, with 9 bases between. The CDR3 runs 13 residues. CDR3 bases: TGTGCCTGGAGTGTAATTCAATTCTATGGCTACACCTTC. It is translated as CAWSVIQFYGYTF.

The chain recombines TRBV7-9 with TRBJ2-7; 10 bases map to TRBD1. V lost 8 bases to trimming and J lost 2 bases; unmatched junction nucleotides: 3. CDR1 is SEHNR, CDR2 FQNEAQ, per germline (reference sequence). The CDR3 has 13 amino acids. The CDR3 DNA sequence: TGTGCCAGCGAGGACAGGGGGACCTACGAGCAGTACTTC. It codes for CASEDRGTYEQYF.

The CDR3, as DNA: TGTGCCAGCAGCCACAGTCTTCCTAGGCAGGGTGAGACCCAGTACTTC. Protein: CASSHSLPRQGETQYF. The chain carries TRBV4-2 and TRBJ2-5; D is possibly TRBD1 (5 bases). Germline CDR1 is LGHNA and CDR2 is YNFKEQ. V was clipped by 3 bases and J by 5 bases, with 19 bases between them. This CDR3 has 16 amino acids.

V is TRBV11-2 and J is TRBJ2-7; weak D call: TRBD1 (7 bases). The CDR3 has 13 residues. The germline V and J ends were trimmed by 2 bases and 6 bases, with 11 bases remaining between them. Germline V lookup: CDR1 SGHAT, CDR2 FQNNGV. CDR3 DNA: TGTGCCAGCAGCTTAAGACAGGGACTCGAGCAGTACTTC. Protein sequence: CASSLRQGLEQYF.

V usage is TRBV7-9 and J usage is TRBJ1-5; D ambiguous. V was cut by 4 bases and J by 5 bases, with 21 bases left in between. The CDR3 is made up of 17 amino acids. CDR1 is SEHNR, CDR2 FQNEAQ, per germline (reference sequence). The CDR3 sequence: CASSSPEAAARDQPQHF. CDR3 coding DNA: TGTGCCAGCAGCTCCCCCGAGGCAGCTGCACGGGATCAGCCCCAGCATTTT.

This sequence joins TRBV6-1 and TRBJ2-1; 10 nucleotides match TRBD2. The germline V gene has CDR1 MNHNS and CDR2 SASEGT. The CDR3 spans 16 residues. The V and J ends lost 4 bases and 7 bases, in that order; junction bases with no gene match: 10. The CDR3 here is CASSGSGAGGRNEQFF. For the CDR3, the DNA is TGTGCCAGCAGTGGGTCGGGAGCGGGAGGGCGAAATGAGCAGTTCTTC.

The chain uses TRBV30 and TRBJ2-5; D might be TRBD1 (6 bases). CDR1 is GTSNPN and CDR2 is SVGIG in the germline V gene (reference sequence). The CDR3 totals 13 residues. V lost 5 bases and J 4 bases, leaving 14 bases between the germline ends. CDR3 in DNA: TGTGCCTGGGACACACAGGGAGCAGAGACCCAGTACTTC. This gives the protein CAWDTQGAETQYF.